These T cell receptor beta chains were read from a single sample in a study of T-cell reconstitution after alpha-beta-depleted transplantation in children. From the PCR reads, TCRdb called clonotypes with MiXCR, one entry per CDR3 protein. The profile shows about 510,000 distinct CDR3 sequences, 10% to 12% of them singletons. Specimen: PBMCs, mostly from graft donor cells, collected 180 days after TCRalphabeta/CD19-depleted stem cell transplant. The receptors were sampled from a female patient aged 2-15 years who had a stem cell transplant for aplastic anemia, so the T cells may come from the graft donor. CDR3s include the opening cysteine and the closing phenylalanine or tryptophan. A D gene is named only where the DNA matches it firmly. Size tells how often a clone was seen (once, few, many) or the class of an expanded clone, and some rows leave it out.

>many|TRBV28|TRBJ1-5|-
TGTGCCAGCAGTTTAGCTGGGGGGCGCCATCAGCCCCAGCATTTT
CASSLAGGRHQPQHF
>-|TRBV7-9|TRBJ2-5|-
TGTGCCAGCAGCCAGAGGGACGTTCAGTTTGGGGAGACCCAGTACTTC
CASSQRDVQFGETQYF
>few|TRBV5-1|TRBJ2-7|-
TGCGCCAGCAGCTTGGGGACGTTTGCATACGAGCAGTACTTC
CASSLGTFAYEQYF
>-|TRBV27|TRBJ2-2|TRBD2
TGTGCCAGCAGTTTACGGGGACTAGCTACCGGGGAGCTGTTTTTT
CASSLRGLATGELFF
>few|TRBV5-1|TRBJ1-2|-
TGCGCCAGCAGCTTGCGGGGGGACGGAAACTATGGCTACACCTTC
CASSLRGDGNYGYTF
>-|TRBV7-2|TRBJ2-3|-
TGTGCCAGCAGCTTAACGAGGAGCACAGATACGCAGTATTTT
CASSLTRSTDTQYF
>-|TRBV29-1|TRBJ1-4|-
TGCAGCGTAGCGGTTTCCTCGGGCCATAATGAAAAACTGTTTTTT
CSVAVSSGHNEKLFF
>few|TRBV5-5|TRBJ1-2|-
TGTGCCAGCAGCTTGGTCCGGGGGACCTATGGCTACACCTTC
CASSLVRGTYGYTF
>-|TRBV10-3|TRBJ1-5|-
TGTGCCATCAGTGAATCTGGGGCCAAGCGCAATCAGCCCCAGCATTTT
CAISESGAKRNQPQHF
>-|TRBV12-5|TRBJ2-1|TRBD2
TGTGCTAGTGGTTCCGAGACTAGCGGGAGATTGCATGAGCAGTTCTTC
CASGSETSGRLHEQFF
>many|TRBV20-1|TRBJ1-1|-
TGCAGTGCTAGAGACAGGGAAGCTTTCTTT
CSARDREAFF
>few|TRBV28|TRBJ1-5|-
TGTGCCAGCAGTTTTCATAGCAATCAGCCCCAGCATTTT
CASSFHSNQPQHF
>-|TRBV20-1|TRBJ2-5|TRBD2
TGCAGTGCTTGCGGGAGTCCCCAAGAGACCCAGTACTTC
CSACGSPQETQYF
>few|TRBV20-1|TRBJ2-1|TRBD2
TGCAGTGCTAGGGCCGGGACTAGCGGGATGCCCGATGAGCAGTTCTTC
CSARAGTSGMPDEQFF
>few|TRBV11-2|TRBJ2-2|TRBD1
TGTGCCAGCAGCATGAAGAGACAGGGGCGGGACACCGGGGAGCTGTTTTTT
CASSMKRQGRDTGELFF
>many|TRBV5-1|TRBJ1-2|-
TGCGCCAGCAGCTTAACCGGGGAGGCCTATGGCTACACCTTC
CASSLTGEAYGYTF
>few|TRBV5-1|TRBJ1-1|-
TGCGCCAGCAGCTTTACAGGGACGAACACTGAAGCTTTCTTT
CASSFTGTNTEAFF
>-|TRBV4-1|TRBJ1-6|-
TGCGCCAGCAGCCAAGATGTCCCCTCTCCCTCCTATAATTCACCCCTCCACTTT
CASSQDVPSPSYNSPLHF
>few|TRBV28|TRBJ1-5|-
TGTGCCAGCAGTTTATGGCCCTACCTACAGCCCCAGCATTTT
CASSLWPYLQPQHF
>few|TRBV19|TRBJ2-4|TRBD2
TGTGCCACCTCTATAGGGACTAGCGGGAAACCCATTCAGTACTTC
CATSIGTSGKPIQYF
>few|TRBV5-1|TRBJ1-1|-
TGCGCCAGCAGCTTGGACAGTTTCCATATGAACACTGAAGCTTTCTTT
CASSLDSFHMNTEAFF
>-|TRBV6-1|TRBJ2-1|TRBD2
TGTGCCAGCAGCCCTGGGGTTAGCGGGAGGCTATACAATGAGCAGTTCTTC
CASSPGVSGRLYNEQFF
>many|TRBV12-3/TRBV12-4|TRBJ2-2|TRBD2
TGTGCCAGCAGTCGATCACCTAGCGGGCAGGGGGAGCTGTTTTTT
CASSRSPSGQGELFF
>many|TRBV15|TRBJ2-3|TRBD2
TGTGCCACCAGCGATCCACTATGGGCTAGCGGGAGGGCCGGCACAGATACGCAGTATTTT
CATSDPLWASGRAGTDTQYF
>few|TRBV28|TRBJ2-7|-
TGTGCCAGCAGACACAGGCTACCCTACGAGCAGTACTTC
CASRHRLPYEQYF